This T cell receptor beta chain appears in the sequencing data of a study of T cell responses to AZD1222 COVID-19 vaccine. Assay: immunoSEQ multiplex PCR; the TCRdb copy retains only in-frame clones and omits some. The profile shows about 89,000 clones, 89% of them singletons. The CDR3 extends over 15 amino acids. The junction had 5 bases not matched to a gene; V was cut back by 6 bases and J by 0 bases. The germline V gene has CDR1 MNHEY and CDR2 SVGAGI. The chain employs TRBV6-5 and TRBJ2-1; 7 bases are shared with TRBD2. The material sequenced was peripheral blood, taken 28 days after the second AZD1222 dose. The clonotype comes from an adult who received the AZD1222 COVID-19 vaccine. The chain's CDR3 is CASSLGGYSYNEQFF. The DNA for the CDR3 is TGTGCCAGCAGCCTCGGGGGGTACTCCTACAATGAGCAGTTCTTC.